This paragraph covers one T cell receptor (beta chain) sequence. V lost 0 bases and J lost 2, with 9 bases in between. The germline V gene encodes CDR1 SGHKS and CDR2 YYEKEE (reference sequence). The CDR3 covers 16 residues. A second about 7 to 11 cycle PCR used barcoded and J-beta primers. One entry per CDR3 protein results from TCRdb running MiXCR on the 5' RACE reads. The sample records approximately 780,000 distinct CDR3 sequences, roughly 24% being singletons. This sample was included in a study of blood T cells in healthy people across ages. These data are also associated with another study on T cells of mothers and their children. From that second work: The authors used all extracted RNA for cDNA synthesis, at 1.5 ug per 15 ul.

This TCR was recovered from a boy younger than 18 in good health. The chain joins TRBV5-5 to TRBJ2-6; the D gene is possibly TRBD2 (6 bases). Sequencing was performed on blood. CDR3 region: CASSLEWGAGANVLTF. CDR3 bases: TGTGCCAGCAGCTTGGAGTGGGGGGCTGGGGCCAACGTCCTGACTTTC.